This entry lists 26 T cell receptor beta chains sequenced from one sample in a study of OX40 agonist ivuxolimab in advanced cancers. Using immunoSEQ multiplex PCR, the repertoire was profiled, and TCRdb retains in-frame clones only, with some absent. The profile shows 75,000 to 90,000 clones, more than 80% of them singletons. The sample was CD4+ or CD8+ T cells sorted from blood, taken in a trial of the OX40 agonist ivuxolimab. These receptors were collected from an adult with an advanced solid tumor such as melanoma, head and neck, liver or kidney cancer.

The genes are TRBV7-3 and TRBJ2-2, with a weak D call TRBD1 (6 bases). CDR3 length equals 16 residues. The germline V gene has CDR1 SGHTA and CDR2 FQGTGA. V was shortened by 1 base and J by 0 bases, with 9 bases between the two germline ends. CDR3 bases: TGTGCCAGCAGCTTAAACAGGGCGGCGAACACCGGGGAGCTGTTTTTT. It codes for CASSLNRAANTGELFF.

The chain combines TRBV7-8 with TRBJ1-5; 8 nucleotides agree with TRBD1. V lost 1 base to trimming and J lost 11 bases; unmatched junction nucleotides: 7. The CDR3 totals 14 residues. Looked up from germline, CDR1 is SGHVS and CDR2 is FQNEAQ. CDR3 residues: CASSLDKSTGAQHF. CDR3 DNA: TGTGCCAGCAGCTTAGACAAATCGACAGGGGCCCAGCATTTT. Using reference TRBV7-8 and TRBJ1-5 for the parts outside the CDR3, the full variable domain is GAGVSQSPRYKVAKRGQDVALRCDPISGHVSLFWYQQALGQGPEFLTYFQNEAQLDKSGLPSDRFFAERPEGSVSTLKIQRTQQEDSAVYLCASSLDKSTGAQHFGDGTRLSIL.

The chain employs TRBV19 and TRBJ1-6, with 8 bases identical to TRBD1. Germline lookup yields CDR1 LNHDA and CDR2 SQIVND (reference sequence). V gave up 4 bases and J gave up 9 bases; unmatched junction bases: 11. This CDR3 contains 16 residues. The DNA for the CDR3 is TGTGCCAGTAGTAACTACCAGGGGGCGGAGGGTTCACCCCTCCACTTT. Translated, it gives CASSNYQGAEGSPLHF.

The chain uses TRBV7-2 and TRBJ2-3; 8 bases fit TRBD2. Germline CDR1 reads SGHTA; CDR2 reads FQGNSA. The CDR3 totals 17 residues. The ends lost 1 base at V and 1 base at J; junction bases unmatched: 7. CDR3 DNA: TGTGCCAGCAGCTTAGGGAGCGGGGGCTGGGGCACAGATACGCAGTATTTT. Translation gives CASSLGSGGWGTDTQYF.

This sequence joins TRBV4-2 and TRBJ1-4; D unresolved. In germline, CDR1 is LGHNA, CDR2 YNFKEQ. V lost 3 bases and J 5 bases, leaving 13 bases between the germline ends. The CDR3 consists of 15 residues. In DNA form, the CDR3 reads TGTGCCAGCAGCCACCCCGGCGGAGGCAATGAAAAACTGTTTTTT. Protein sequence: CASSHPGGGNEKLFF.

The chain links TRBV5-4 to TRBJ1-4; TRBD1 matches 7 bases. CDR1 is SGHNT, CDR2 YYREEE, per germline (reference sequence). V lost 3 bases, J lost 2 bases, and 4 bases stayed unmatched. The CDR3 is 15 amino acids. The CDR3 reads CASSSQGGTNEKLFF. For the CDR3, the DNA is TGTGCCAGCAGCTCGCAGGGGGGGACTAATGAAAAACTGTTTTTT.

The chain couples TRBV9 to TRBJ2-5; 12 bases are a match to TRBD2. Trimming took 4 bases from V and 3 from J; bases not matched to a gene: 7. This CDR3 region has 16 residues. The germline CDR1 and CDR2 sequences are SGDLS and YYNGEE. The chain's CDR3 is CASSPNGLAGKETQYF. DNA of the CDR3: TGTGCCAGCAGCCCCAACGGACTAGCGGGGAAAGAGACCCAGTACTTC.

This chain joins TRBV6-4 and TRBJ1-2; 7 bases fit TRBD1. Trimming cost V 5 bases and J 7 bases; bases outside gene matches: 10. CDR1 and CDR2 (germline): MRHNA, SNTAGT. CDR3 length: 14 residues. The CDR3 region is CASSPTTTGTGYTF. The CDR3 DNA sequence: TGTGCCAGCAGTCCCACCACGACAGGGACTGGCTACACCTTC.

The chain links TRBV13 to TRBJ2-6; D is perhaps TRBD2 (6 bases). The CDR3 has 20 amino acids. Trimming left V 5 bases short and J 0 bases short, with 23 bases between. Germline loops: CDR1 PRHDT, CDR2 FYEKMQ (reference sequence). The CDR3 reads CASSMSRRGGTSSGANVLTF. For the CDR3, the DNA is TGTGCCAGCAGCATGTCCAGGAGGGGCGGGACGAGCTCTGGGGCCAACGTCCTGACTTTC.

V usage is TRBV10-3 and J usage is TRBJ1-2, with D hard to call. V was cut by 3 bases and J by 7 bases, with 12 bases left in between. The CDR3 spans 13 residues. Germline CDR1 is ENHRY and CDR2 is SYGVKD. CDR3 coding DNA: TGTGCCATCAGTGAAGGAAGGGAGGCTGGCTACACCTTC. Translating it yields CAISEGREAGYTF.

This chain links TRBV6-1 with TRBJ2-3; 9 bases line up with TRBD1. The CDR3 is made up of 15 amino acids. J lost 4 bases, V lost 6 bases, and 8 bases had no gene match. Germline values: CDR1 MNHNS, CDR2 SASEGT. Written as DNA, the CDR3 is TGTGCCAGCAGCGCGGGACAGGGAGTAGCAGATACGCAGTATTTT. Its protein is CASSAGQGVADTQYF.

This clone was seen a few times. The chain links TRBV29-1 to TRBJ1-1; D is unclear. Trimming shortened V by 2 bases and J by 5 bases, and 12 bases separated the two germline ends. The V gene's germline CDR1 is SQVTM and CDR2 ANQGSEA. The CDR3 contains 13 residues. CDR3 loop: CSVERVSGTEAFF. The CDR3 bases are TGCAGCGTTGAACGGGTGTCGGGAACTGAAGCTTTCTTT.

This clone was observed a handful of times. This rearrangement joins TRBV5-1 to TRBJ1-5; no definite D call. CDR1 SGHRS and CDR2 YFSETQ come from the germline V gene. The CDR3 covers 13 residues. The V gene lost 0 bases and the J gene lost 5 bases, with 6 bases spanning the gap. DNA for the CDR3: TGCGCCAGCAGCTTGGGTGACGATCAGCCCCAGCATTTT. Its protein is CASSLGDDQPQHF.

The chain carries TRBV28 and TRBJ1-6, with 7 bases matching TRBD1. The CDR3 runs 12 residues. Germline V gene lookup returns CDR1 MDHEN and CDR2 SYDVKM. The junction had 4 bases not matched to a gene; V was cut back by 10 bases and J by 7 bases. CDR3 nucleotide sequence: TGTGCCACAGCAGGGGGGAATTCACCCCTCCACTTT. This codes for CATAGGNSPLHF.

This chain connects TRBV9 to TRBJ1-4, with 7 bases fitting TRBD1. With V trimmed by 7 bases and J by 5 bases, 14 bases remained unmatched. This CDR3 spans 16 amino acids. The germline CDR1 and CDR2 sequences are SGDLS and YYNGEE. CDR3 in amino acids: CASGRGPGHMNEKLFF. CDR3 coding DNA: TGTGCCAGCGGTAGGGGGCCGGGACACATGAATGAAAAACTGTTTTTT.

The CDR3 region is CASSIATGSTDTQYF. The CDR3 bases are TGTGCCAGTAGTATCGCGACAGGGAGCACAGATACGCAGTATTTT. This chain joins TRBV19 and TRBJ2-3; TRBD1 aligns across 7 bases. Germline V gene data show CDR1 as LNHDA and CDR2 as SQIVND (reference sequence). The J segment lost 0 bases and the V segment lost 3 bases, leaving 3 bases of the junction unmatched. There are 15 residues in the CDR3.

CDR3 protein: CASSSSGSVNSPLHF. CDR3 coding DNA: TGTGCCAGTAGTAGTTCCGGGTCCGTTAATTCACCCCTCCACTTT. V is TRBV19 and J is TRBJ1-6; no firm D call. V was trimmed by 4 bases and J by 6 bases, leaving 13 bases between them. This CDR3 spans 15 amino acids. Germline V CDR1 and CDR2: LNHDA, SQIVND (reference sequence). The full variable domain, with the rest looked up from reference TRBV19 and TRBJ1-6, is DGGITQSPKYLFRKEGQNVTLSCEQNLNHDAMYWYRQDPGQGLRLIYYSQIVNDFQKGDIAEGYSVSREKKESFPLTVTSAQKNPTAFYLCASSSSGSVNSPLHFGNGTRLTVT.

There are a few counts of this clone. This chain uses TRBV18 with TRBJ2-1, with D tentatively TRBD1 (5 bases). Germline CDR1 KGHSH, CDR2 LQKENI. The CDR3 has 12 amino acids. Trimming pared 3 bases from V and 10 bases from J, leaving 10 bases between. The DNA of the CDR3 is TGTGCCAGCTCACCTGACAGTGCCGAGCAGTTCTTC. Its translation: CASSPDSAEQFF.

This clone has only one observation. V and J are TRBV14 and TRBJ1-6; 7 positions agree with TRBD1. The CDR3 is made up of 15 amino acids. Germline-derived CDR1 and CDR2 are SGHDN and FVKESK. V was pared by 8 bases and J by 8 bases, with 12 bases of the junction left unmatched. The CDR3 here is CASSRWEGADSPLHF. For the CDR3, the DNA is TGTGCCAGCTCCCGATGGGAGGGGGCTGATTCACCCCTCCACTTT.

The chain employs TRBV6-5 and TRBJ2-3; 9 bases match TRBD1. The CDR3 has 16 residues. V trimming: 0 bases; J trimming: 0 bases; junction bases outside the gene matches: 1. Germline V gene lookup returns CDR1 MNHEY and CDR2 SVGAGI. As DNA, the CDR3 is TGTGCCAGCAGTTACTCGGGGACAGGGAGCACAGATACGCAGTATTTT. As protein: CASSYSGTGSTDTQYF.

This chain links TRBV5-1 with TRBJ2-3; 8 positions agree with TRBD2. The CDR3 spans 16 residues. CDR1 SGHRS and CDR2 YFSETQ come from the germline V gene. Losses at the gene ends were 4 bases for V and 3 bases for J; bases not matched to a gene: 10. CDR3 amino acids: CASSTGRGGATDTQYF. The CDR3 coding sequence is TGCGCCAGCAGCACGGGTCGGGGGGGCGCGACAGATACGCAGTATTTT.

This clone is a singleton in its sample. The V and J genes are TRBV28 and TRBJ1-4; D gene unclear. Trimming left V 8 bases short and J 5 bases short, with 18 bases between. CDR3 length: 15 amino acids. The germline CDR1 and CDR2 sequences are MDHEN and SYDVKM. Written as DNA, the CDR3 is TGTGCCAGCGGACTAAGGGAGGGCTTAAATGAAAAACTGTTTTTT. The encoded protein is CASGLREGLNEKLFF.

The chain recombines TRBV7-2 with TRBJ1-2, with 8 bases fitting TRBD1. The germline CDR1 and CDR2 sequences are SGHTA and FQGNSA. The junction had 5 bases not matched to a gene; V was cut back by 1 base and J by 1 base. The CDR3 runs to 16 residues. The CDR3 nucleotides read TGTGCCAGCAGCTTAGACAGGACAGGGAGTAACTATGGCTACACCTTC. Protein product: CASSLDRTGSNYGYTF.

Only a few counts were recorded for this clone. CDR3 DNA sequence: TGTGCCAGCAGGCTCGGGACAGGGCAGGAAAAACTGTTTTTT. Amino acid sequence: CASRLGTGQEKLFF. The chain carries TRBV2 and TRBJ1-4; 9 nucleotides align to TRBD1. This CDR3 contains 14 residues. With V trimmed by 6 bases and J by 8 bases, 7 bases remained unmatched. Germline V gene data show CDR1 as SNHLY and CDR2 as FYNNEI.

The chain joins TRBV5-5 to TRBJ2-7, with 7 bases lining up with TRBD1. V lost 4 bases and J lost 2; bases outside the gene matches: 3. There are 13 residues in the CDR3. Germline values: CDR1 SGHKS, CDR2 YYEKEE (reference sequence). The CDR3 here is CASSIDRAYEQYF. The DNA for the CDR3 is TGTGCCAGCAGCATTGACAGGGCCTACGAGCAGTACTTC.

The chain carries TRBV28 and TRBJ2-3, with 10 positions matching TRBD2. With V trimmed by 6 bases and J by 5 bases, 8 bases remained unmatched. The germline V gene has CDR1 MDHEN and CDR2 SYDVKM. CDR3 size: 15 residues. CDR3 coding DNA: TGTGCCAGCAGCGAAAGCGGGGGGGCAGGAGATACGCAGTATTTT. This gives the protein CASSESGGAGDTQYF.